This entry lists 18 T cell receptor beta chains sequenced from one sample in a study of human T cells and chemical hapten exposure. Time point here: patch test 2, 6 weeks after DPC sensitization. Treatment meaning: therapeutic diphenylcyclopropenone sensitization with weekly scalp DPC. TCRdb passed the RACE reads through MiXCR, listing each CDR3 protein once. The sample consists of tens of thousands of distinct CDR3 sequences, roughly a tenth of them appearing once. Sample: whole blood, taken in connection with sensitization to the hapten diphenylcyclopropenone (DPC). The receptors were sampled from a young man with alopecia areata. Some clones in this sample may be carry-over from other donors' samples.

The chain carries TRBV7-9 and TRBJ2-1, with 8 bases aligning to TRBD1. J gave up 7 bases and V 9 bases, and 14 bases lay outside the gene matches. The CDR3 is made up of 15 amino acids. Germline assignment: CDR1 SEHNR and CDR2 FQNEAQ (reference sequence). The CDR3 region has the DNA TGTGCCAGTACACTTGGGGACAGGCCCCGGAATGAGCAGTTCTTC. Translation gives CASTLGDRPRNEQFF.

This clonotype was found many times. The V call is TRBV6-5, the J call TRBJ2-7; D gene uncertain. The ends were cut back, 10 bases at V and 6 bases at J, with 13 bases in the middle. Germline V gene sequence: CDR1 MNHEY, CDR2 SVGAGI. This CDR3 is 11 amino acids long. The CDR3 DNA follows: TGTGCCACCGTTGGGAACTCCGAGCAGTACTTC. This sequence encodes CATVGNSEQYF.

This chain joins TRBV4-2 and TRBJ2-3, with 8 positions matching TRBD1. Germline V gene data show CDR1 as LGHNA and CDR2 as YNFKEQ. V shed 3 bases, J shed 0 bases, and the junction held 5 bases outside the gene matches. The CDR3 spans 16 residues. The CDR3 DNA is TGTGCCAGCAGCCAGGTGGACAGGGCCAGCACAGATACGCAGTATTTT. Amino acids: CASSQVDRASTDTQYF.

In this sample, this clonotype turned up many times. V and J are TRBV4-3 and TRBJ1-1, with D hard to call. V was trimmed by 2 bases and J by 1 base, leaving 8 bases between them. The germline gives CDR1 LGHNA, CDR2 YSLEER. The CDR3 length is 14 residues. The CDR3 loop reads CASSQSSQNTEAFF. DNA of the CDR3: TGCGCCAGCAGCCAAAGTAGCCAGAACACTGAAGCTTTCTTT.

This clonotype occurred a few times. This sequence joins TRBV5-5 and TRBJ2-5; TRBD2 agrees at 10 bases. The length of the CDR3 is 16 residues. After removal of 7 bases from V and 5 bases from J, the junction contained 14 bases not matched to a gene. CDR1 and CDR2 from the germline V gene are SGHKS and YYEKEE (reference sequence). The CDR3 reads CASQRTPTSGQETQYF. The CDR3 DNA follows: TGTGCCAGCCAACGAACTCCGACTAGCGGGCAGGAGACCCAGTACTTC. Full variable domain (outside the CDR3, taken from reference TRBV5-5 and TRBJ2-5): DAGVTQSPTHLIKTRGQQVTLRCSPISGHKSVSWYQQVLGQGPQFIFQYYEKEERGRGNFPDRFSARQFPNYSSELNVNALLLGDSALYLCASQRTPTSGQETQYFGPGTRLLVL.

This clonotype was counted at least ten times. The J gene is TRBJ2-2, the V gene TRBV9; D unresolved. There are 17 residues in the CDR3. Trimming removed 2 bases from V and 5 bases from J, with 19 bases in between. Germline CDR1 SGDLS, CDR2 YYNGEE. The CDR3 DNA is TGTGCCAGCAGCGTCCCTTCAGTGGGGATTAGAACCGGGGAGCTGTTTTTT. It specifies CASSVPSVGIRTGELFF.

The chain uses TRBV12-3 or TRBV12-4 and TRBJ1-1, with 7 bases fitting TRBD1. The J segment lost 5 bases and the V segment lost 6 bases, leaving 9 bases of the junction unmatched. The CDR3 is 14 residues long. CDR3 bases: TGTGCCAGCAGAAGTCCCAGGGGGGTGACTGAAGCTTTCTTT. As protein: CASRSPRGVTEAFF.

The J gene is TRBJ2-3, the V gene TRBV24-1; 9 bases match TRBD1. The junction had 9 bases not matched to a gene; V was cut back by 2 bases and J by 7 bases. Germline CDR1 and CDR2: KGHDR and SFDVKD. The CDR3 has 16 amino acids. The CDR3 region is CATSDSGTGRHNTQYF. The CDR3 DNA is TGTGCCACCAGTGATTCGGGGACAGGGAGGCACAATACGCAGTATTTT.

Comments on this clonotype: A much larger clone lies a single base off, so this may be a read error. The chain recombines TRBV7-2 with TRBJ2-5; 11 bases line up with TRBD2. CDR3 length: 16 amino acids. CDR1 and CDR2 from the germline V gene are SGHTA and FQGNSA. V lost 5 bases to trimming and J lost 0 bases; unmatched junction nucleotides: 5. CDR3 sequence: CASSPGTSGYQETQYF. CDR3 DNA: TGTGCCAGCAGCCCCGGGACTAGCGGTTACCAAGAGACCCAGTACTTC.

V gene TRBV11-2 combines with J gene TRBJ1-6, with D hard to call. The CDR3 totals 14 residues. The germline V gene has CDR1 SGHAT and CDR2 FQNNGV. The V and J ends lost 4 bases and 7 bases respectively, with 11 bases between them. The CDR3 loop reads CASSWSDSNSPLHF. As DNA, the CDR3 is TGTGCCAGCAGCTGGAGCGATTCAAATTCACCCCTCCACTTT.

The table lists this clonotype with many counts. The rearrangement joins TRBV5-1 to TRBJ2-1, with 14 bases matching TRBD2. Germline assignment: CDR1 SGHRS and CDR2 YFSETQ. Unmatched junction bases numbered 5, after V lost 5 bases and J lost 10 bases. The CDR3 is made up of 14 amino acids. In DNA, the CDR3 is TGCGCCAGCAGTCCCGGGACTAGCGGGGGAGAGCAGTTCTTC. It is translated as CASSPGTSGGEQFF.

This clonotype was counted at least ten times. The V gene is TRBV3-2, the J gene TRBJ2-5. TRBV3-2 is a documented pseudogene. The CDR3 totals 14 residues. In nucleotides, the CDR3 is TGTGCCAGCAGCCGAGCGCAATTCCAAGAGACCCAGTACTTC. Encoded protein: CASSRAQFQETQYF.

This clonotype was counted at least ten times. CDR3 sequence reads: CASSPGTVSGNTIYF. The CDR3 coding sequence is TGCGCCAGCAGCCCCGGGACAGTCTCTGGAAACACCATATATTTT. V and J are TRBV5-1 and TRBJ1-3; 7 bases agree with TRBD1. V shed 4 bases and J 0 bases; nucleotides not matched to a gene: 4. The germline V gene encodes CDR1 SGHRS and CDR2 YFSETQ. CDR3 size: 15 residues.

This clonotype came up many times. The rearrangement uses TRBV12-3 or TRBV12-4 and TRBJ1-1, with D possibly matching TRBD1 (5 bases). Between the trimmed V and J ends, which lost 6 bases and 0 bases, there was a span of 14 bases. The CDR3 has 15 amino acids. For the CDR3, the DNA is TGTGCCAGCAGACGAGGACACAGTATGAACACTGAAGCTTTCTTT. As protein: CASRRGHSMNTEAFF.

Many counts were recorded for this clonotype. The chain carries TRBV13 and TRBJ1-2; D might be TRBD1 (6 bases). Between the trimmed V and J ends, which lost 2 bases and 2 bases, there was a span of 15 bases. This CDR3 region has 16 residues. Per the germline V gene, CDR1 is PRHDT and CDR2 is FYEKMQ (reference sequence). CDR3 sequence: CASSLSPGQLNYGYTF. In nucleotides, the CDR3 is TGTGCCAGCAGCTTAAGTCCCGGACAGCTCAACTATGGCTACACCTTC.

This clonotype was observed at least ten times. The genes are TRBV12-3 or TRBV12-4 and TRBJ2-5; D is unclear. The CDR3 is made up of 12 amino acids. Trimming cost V 4 bases and J 5 bases, with 8 bases left between them. As DNA, the CDR3 is TGTGCCAGCAGTTGGGATAGTGAGACCCAGTACTTC. It is translated as CASSWDSETQYF.

This chain links TRBV11-2 with TRBJ2-1; no definite D call. There are 16 residues in the CDR3. V lost 7 bases, J lost 6 bases, and 22 bases lay in between. The germline V gene has CDR1 SGHAT and CDR2 FQNNGV. The CDR3 loop reads CASTADEPLRGNEQFF. Written as DNA, the CDR3 is TGTGCCAGCACCGCTGATGAGCCCTTAAGAGGCAATGAGCAGTTCTTC.

This clonotype was picked up many times. The chain combines TRBV7-8 with TRBJ2-5, with TRBD1 as a possible D gene (5 bases). V dropped 5 bases and J dropped 5 bases, with 15 bases sitting between them. Looked up from germline, CDR1 is SGHVS and CDR2 is FQNEAQ. The CDR3 runs 14 residues. CDR3 amino acids: CASSPRQTRETQYF. CDR3 coding DNA: TGTGCCAGCAGCCCCCGACAGACCCGGGAGACCCAGTACTTC. Supplemented by reference TRBV7-8 and TRBJ2-5, the full variable domain reads GAGVSQSPRYKVAKRGQDVALRCDPISGHVSLFWYQQALGQGPEFLTYFQNEAQLDKSGLPSDRFFAERPEGSVSTLKIQRTQQEDSAVYLCASSPRQTRETQYFGPGTRLLVL.